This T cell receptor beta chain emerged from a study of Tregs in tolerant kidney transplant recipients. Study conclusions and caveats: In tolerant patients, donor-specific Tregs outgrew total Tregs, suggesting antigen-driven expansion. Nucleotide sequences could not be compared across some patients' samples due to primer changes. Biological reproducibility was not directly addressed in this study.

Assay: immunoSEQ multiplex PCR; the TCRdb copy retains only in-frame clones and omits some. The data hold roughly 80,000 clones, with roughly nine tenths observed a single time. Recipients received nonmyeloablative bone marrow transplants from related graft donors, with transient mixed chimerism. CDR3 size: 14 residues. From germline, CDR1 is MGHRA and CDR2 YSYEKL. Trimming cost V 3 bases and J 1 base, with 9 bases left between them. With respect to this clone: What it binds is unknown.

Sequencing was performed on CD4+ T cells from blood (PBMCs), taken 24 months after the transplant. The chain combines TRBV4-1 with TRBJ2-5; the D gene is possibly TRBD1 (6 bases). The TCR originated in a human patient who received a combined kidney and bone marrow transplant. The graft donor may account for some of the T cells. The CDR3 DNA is TGCGCCAGCAGCCACCTGGACAGCCAAGAGACCCAGTACTTC. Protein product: CASSHLDSQETQYF.